This is a list of T cell receptor beta chains from one sample in a study of cytomegalovirus exposure and HLA in healthy donors. The method was immunoSEQ multiplex PCR; TCRdb's version includes in-frame clones alone and lacks a portion of them. The sample consists of around 110,000 clones, 50% to 70% of them appearing once. Input material: PBMCs. All receptors come from a middle-aged woman in good health and CMV-seropositive. The CDR3 runs from the conserved cysteine through the conserved F or W. A D gene is named only where the DNA matches it firmly. Clone size appears in some rows only: once, few, many, or a class for an expanded clone.

CDR3 protein: CASSPGQVAGELFF
CDR3 DNA: TGCGCCAGCAGCCCAGGACAGGTCGCCGGGGAGCTGTTTTTT
V gene: TRBV5-1
clone size: many
D gene: TRBD1
J gene: TRBJ2-2

CDR3 protein: CASSQVEAGDRRYGYTF
CDR3 DNA: TGTGCCAGCAGCCAAGTGGAGGCAGGGGACCGACGTTATGGCTACACCTTC
V gene: TRBV4-2
clone size: .
D gene: .
J gene: TRBJ1-2

CDR3 protein: CASSHPAGLVNTGELFF
CDR3 DNA: TGCGCCAGCAGCCACCCAGCAGGCTTGGTTAACACCGGGGAGCTGTTTTTT
V gene: TRBV4-3
clone size: .
D gene: .
J gene: TRBJ2-2

CDR3 protein: CASSMSGRDQPQHF
CDR3 DNA: TGTGCCAGTAGTATGTCGGGGAGAGATCAGCCCCAGCATTTT
V gene: TRBV19
clone size: few
D gene: .
J gene: TRBJ1-5

CDR3 protein: CASRTQGQVEQYF
CDR3 DNA: TGTGCCAGCAGAACCCAGGGCCAAGTCGAGCAGTACTTC
V gene: TRBV6-5
clone size: .
D gene: .
J gene: TRBJ2-7

CDR3 protein: CASSLGVAGAGREQYF
CDR3 DNA: TGTGCCAGCAGTTTGGGTGTAGCGGGAGCGGGACGGGAGCAGTACTTC
V gene: TRBV28
clone size: .
D gene: TRBD2
J gene: TRBJ2-7

CDR3 protein: CARGGRVLYSYEQYF
CDR3 DNA: TGTGCCAGGGGAGGGAGAGTCCTTTACTCCTACGAGCAGTACTTC
V gene: TRBV27
clone size: .
D gene: TRBD2
J gene: TRBJ2-7

CDR3 protein: CASSSLTEGLAGPYEQYF
CDR3 DNA: TGTGCCAGCAGTTCCCTAACCGAGGGACTAGCGGGGCCCTACGAGCAGTACTTC
V gene: TRBV28
clone size: .
D gene: TRBD2
J gene: TRBJ2-7

CDR3 protein: CATSRDRSPQGDPTDTQYF
CDR3 DNA: TGTGCCACCAGCAGAGATAGGAGCCCACAGGGGGACCCAACAGATACGCAGTATTTT
V gene: TRBV15
clone size: .
D gene: TRBD1
J gene: TRBJ2-3

CDR3 protein: CATTADRGYEQYF
CDR3 DNA: TGTGCCACCACCGCGGACAGGGGCTACGAGCAGTACTTC
V gene: TRBV15
clone size: .
D gene: TRBD1
J gene: TRBJ2-7

CDR3 protein: CASSLDGQGVPAQFF
CDR3 DNA: TGCGCCAGCAGCTTGGACGGACAGGGGGTTCCTGCGCAGTTCTTC
V gene: TRBV5-1
clone size: .
D gene: TRBD1
J gene: TRBJ2-1

CDR3 protein: CASKQDQPYNEQFF
CDR3 DNA: TGTGCCAGCAAACAGGACCAACCTTACAATGAGCAGTTCTTC
V gene: TRBV2
clone size: few
D gene: .
J gene: TRBJ2-1

CDR3 protein: CASSFSVGDTGELFF
CDR3 DNA: TGTGCCAGCAGTTTCTCGGTAGGGGACACCGGGGAGCTGTTTTTT
V gene: TRBV6-5
clone size: .
D gene: .
J gene: TRBJ2-2

CDR3 protein: CASRDGTDYGYTF
CDR3 DNA: TGTGCCAGCAGAGACGGGACAGACTATGGCTACACCTTC
V gene: TRBV7-9
clone size: once
D gene: TRBD1
J gene: TRBJ1-2

CDR3 protein: CASSLDTTYEQYF
CDR3 DNA: TGCGCCAGCAGCTTAGACACCACCTACGAGCAGTACTTC
V gene: TRBV5-1
clone size: few
D gene: .
J gene: TRBJ2-7

CDR3 protein: CASSLAGVTDTQYF
CDR3 DNA: TGTGCCAGCAGCTTAGCGGGAGTCACAGATACGCAGTATTTT
V gene: TRBV6-6
clone size: .
D gene: TRBD2
J gene: TRBJ2-3

CDR3 protein: CASSIGMLAETQYF
CDR3 DNA: TGTGCCAGTAGTATCGGGATGTTGGCGGAGACCCAGTACTTC
V gene: TRBV19
clone size: .
D gene: .
J gene: TRBJ2-5

CDR3 protein: CAWEGSGHYEQYF
CDR3 DNA: TGTGCCTGGGAGGGTTCGGGACACTACGAGCAGTACTTC
V gene: TRBV30
clone size: few
D gene: .
J gene: TRBJ2-7

CDR3 protein: CASSYAIAGETQYF
CDR3 DNA: TGTGCCAGCAGTTACGCCATAGCGGGAGAGACCCAGTACTTC
V gene: TRBV27
clone size: .
D gene: TRBD2
J gene: TRBJ2-5

CDR3 protein: CASSLDGRGNEQFF
CDR3 DNA: TGCGCCAGCAGCTTGGACGGGAGGGGGAATGAGCAGTTCTTC
V gene: TRBV5-1
clone size: .
D gene: TRBD2
J gene: TRBJ2-1

CDR3 protein: CASSPYAGSTDTQYF
CDR3 DNA: TGTGCCAGCAGCCCTTACGCCGGGAGCACAGATACGCAGTATTTT
V gene: TRBV7-9
clone size: .
D gene: .
J gene: TRBJ2-3

CDR3 protein: CASSLDFPALGFNEKLFF
CDR3 DNA: TGTGCCAGCAGTCTCGACTTTCCAGCTTTAGGTTTCAATGAAAAACTGTTTTTT
V gene: TRBV25-1
clone size: .
D gene: .
J gene: TRBJ1-4

CDR3 protein: CASSFGGAGGLLF
CDR3 DNA: TGTGCCAGCAGTTTTGGGGGAGCGGGAGGGCTCCTCTTC
V gene: TRBV6-6
clone size: .
D gene: TRBD2
J gene: TRBJ2-1

CDR3 protein: CARTSGRNEQFF
CDR3 DNA: TGTGCTCGGACTAGCGGGAGAAATGAGCAGTTCTTC
V gene: TRBV30
clone size: few
D gene: TRBD2
J gene: TRBJ2-1

CDR3 protein: CASSAHSSGSPLHF
CDR3 DNA: TGTGCCAGTAGTGCGCACTCCTCCGGGTCACCCCTCCACTTT
V gene: TRBV19
clone size: .
D gene: .
J gene: TRBJ1-6

CDR3 protein: CASSQDSHGQQETQYF
CDR3 DNA: TGTGCCAGCAGCCAAGACTCGCACGGACAGCAAGAGACCCAGTACTTC
V gene: TRBV4-2
clone size: few
D gene: .
J gene: TRBJ2-5

CDR3 protein: CASSVGGTYEQYF
CDR3 DNA: TGTGCCAGCAGTGTTGGCGGCACCTACGAGCAGTACTTC
V gene: TRBV25-1
clone size: .
D gene: .
J gene: TRBJ2-7

CDR3 protein: CASSSGTALEAFF
CDR3 DNA: TGTGCCAGCAGCTCGGGGACAGCCCTTGAAGCTTTCTTT
V gene: TRBV7-9
clone size: once
D gene: TRBD1
J gene: TRBJ1-1

CDR3 protein: CASSLGGTDTQYF
CDR3 DNA: TGTGCCAGCAGCTTAGGAGGAACAGATACGCAGTATTTT
V gene: TRBV7-2
clone size: .
D gene: .
J gene: TRBJ2-3

CDR3 protein: CASSFGRGTYEQYF
CDR3 DNA: TGTGCCAGCAGCTTCGGCAGGGGCACCTACGAGCAGTACTTC
V gene: TRBV7-9
clone size: .
D gene: .
J gene: TRBJ2-7

CDR3 protein: CASSVRATGPYEQYF
CDR3 DNA: TGTGCCAGCAGCGTACGGGCTACAGGGCCCTACGAGCAGTACTTC
V gene: TRBV11-2
clone size: .
D gene: .
J gene: TRBJ2-7

CDR3 protein: CASSTPGKTYQPQHF
CDR3 DNA: TGTGCCAGCAGTACTCCGGGAAAAACATATCAGCCCCAGCATTTT
V gene: TRBV28
clone size: few
D gene: .
J gene: TRBJ1-5

CDR3 protein: CASSDQRSGGGTEAFF
CDR3 DNA: TGTGCCAGCAGTGATCAACGGTCAGGGGGAGGCACTGAAGCTTTCTTT
V gene: TRBV2
clone size: .
D gene: TRBD1
J gene: TRBJ1-1

CDR3 protein: CASSKTSGSPHEQYF
CDR3 DNA: TGTGCCAGCAGCAAAACTAGCGGGAGTCCCCACGAGCAGTACTTC
V gene: TRBV7-9
clone size: .
D gene: TRBD2
J gene: TRBJ2-7

CDR3 protein: CASSQPDRSREKVHEQYF
CDR3 DNA: TGCGCCAGCAGTCAACCGGACAGGTCCAGGGAGAAGGTCCACGAGCAGTACTTC
V gene: TRBV23-1
clone size: .
D gene: TRBD1
J gene: TRBJ2-7

CDR3 protein: CASSHWDRVLYGYTF
CDR3 DNA: TGTGCCAGTAGCCACTGGGACAGGGTGCTCTATGGCTACACCTTC
V gene: TRBV19
clone size: few
D gene: TRBD1
J gene: TRBJ1-2

CDR3 protein: CAGRSQGAAGTNEKLFF
CDR3 DNA: TGTGCCGGCCGAAGCCAGGGGGCCGCTGGAACTAATGAAAAACTGTTTTTT
V gene: TRBV2
clone size: .
D gene: TRBD1
J gene: TRBJ1-4

CDR3 protein: CASSEDVAGVTDTQYF
CDR3 DNA: TGTGCCAGCAGTGAAGATGTGGCGGGAGTGACAGATACGCAGTATTTT
V gene: TRBV6-1
clone size: once
D gene: TRBD2
J gene: TRBJ2-3

CDR3 protein: CASSSLRGGEQFF
CDR3 DNA: TGCGCCAGCAGCTCTCTGAGGGGGGGTGAGCAGTTCTTC
V gene: TRBV5-1
clone size: few
D gene: .
J gene: TRBJ2-1

CDR3 protein: CASSLGAGGYEQYF
CDR3 DNA: TGCGCCAGCAGCTTGGGCGCAGGGGGCTACGAGCAGTACTTC
V gene: TRBV5-1
clone size: .
D gene: TRBD1
J gene: TRBJ2-7

CDR3 protein: CASSHNLAGGPRELFF
CDR3 DNA: TGTGCCAGCAGCCACAATTTAGCGGGAGGCCCCCGGGAGCTGTTTTTT
V gene: TRBV4-2
clone size: .
D gene: TRBD2
J gene: TRBJ2-2

CDR3 protein: CASSLPGDNYGYTF
CDR3 DNA: TGTGCCAGCAGTCTACCAGGGGATAACTATGGCTACACCTTC
V gene: TRBV6-5
clone size: .
D gene: .
J gene: TRBJ1-2

CDR3 protein: CASSIGLAGGQETQYF
CDR3 DNA: TGTGCCAGTAGTATTGGGTTAGCGGGAGGCCAAGAGACCCAGTACTTC
V gene: TRBV19
clone size: .
D gene: TRBD2
J gene: TRBJ2-5

CDR3 protein: CASSVSRNTEAFF
CDR3 DNA: TGTGCCAGCAGCGTGTCCCGGAACACTGAAGCTTTCTTT
V gene: TRBV9
clone size: .
D gene: .
J gene: TRBJ1-1

CDR3 protein: CASSARGGRTDTQYF
CDR3 DNA: TGTGCCAGCAGTGCTCGGGGAGGCCGCACAGATACGCAGTATTTT
V gene: TRBV6-5
clone size: .
D gene: .
J gene: TRBJ2-3

CDR3 protein: CASSTGTGTHRTEAFF
CDR3 DNA: TGCGCCAGCAGCACAGGGACAGGGACCCACCGGACTGAAGCTTTCTTT
V gene: TRBV5-1
clone size: .
D gene: TRBD1
J gene: TRBJ1-1

CDR3 protein: CASSQHRGRGEKLFF
CDR3 DNA: TGTGCCAGCAGCCAGCACAGGGGCCGGGGTGAAAAACTGTTTTTT
V gene: TRBV11-2
clone size: .
D gene: TRBD1
J gene: TRBJ1-4

CDR3 protein: CASSLDFGQRLSGNTIYF
CDR3 DNA: TGCGCCAGCAGCTTGGATTTCGGACAGCGACTCTCTGGAAACACCATATATTTT
V gene: TRBV5-1
clone size: .
D gene: .
J gene: TRBJ1-3

CDR3 protein: CASSLGGPGADTEAFF
CDR3 DNA: TGTGCCAGCAGCTTAGGGGGGCCCGGGGCTGACACTGAAGCTTTCTTT
V gene: TRBV7-2
clone size: .
D gene: .
J gene: TRBJ1-1

CDR3 protein: CASSLGGADTQYF
CDR3 DNA: TGTGCCAGCAGCTTAGGGGGGGCGGATACGCAGTATTTT
V gene: TRBV7-3
clone size: .
D gene: .
J gene: TRBJ2-3

CDR3 protein: CASSLEGQRYNEQFF
CDR3 DNA: TGTGCCAGCAGCTTGGAGGGACAGAGATACAATGAGCAGTTCTTC
V gene: TRBV7-6
clone size: .
D gene: .
J gene: TRBJ2-1

CDR3 protein: CASSPGQFLAYEQYF
CDR3 DNA: TGTGCCAGCAGCCCGGGACAGTTTCTTGCCTACGAGCAGTACTTC
V gene: TRBV11-2
clone size: .
D gene: TRBD1
J gene: TRBJ2-7

CDR3 protein: CASSAGGTSYEQYF
CDR3 DNA: TGTGCCAGCAGTGCAGGGGGGACATCCTACGAGCAGTACTTC
V gene: TRBV27
clone size: .
D gene: .
J gene: TRBJ2-7